The T cell receptor (beta chain) under discussion was sequenced for a study of spatial heterogeneity in lung cancer. Study-wide context: PBMC samples from follow-up, where available, were sequenced a median of roughly two years after resection. Consistent detection of more beta-chain than alpha-chain sequences was observed.

Time point denoted: blood at routine non-recurrence follow-up after resection. Material for sequencing was whole RNA from tumor, nontumor lung or frozen PBMC, left unsorted. TCRdb processed the 5' RACE reads anew with MiXCR; each CDR3 protein has one entry. The sample lists approximately 110,000 distinct CDR3 sequences; under 14% were seen once. J lost 1 base, V lost 4 bases, and 21 bases had no gene match. Per germline, CDR1 WNHNN and CDR2 SYGVQD (reference sequence). The CDR3 covers 21 residues. The chain is built from TRBV10-1 and TRBJ2-3, with 9 positions matching TRBD1. This clonotype was sampled from a female donor with early-stage non-small cell lung cancer. The sequencing here drew on PBMCs, taken at follow-up. The CDR3 nucleotides read TGCGCCAGCAGTGTTTATTTCTCCGGGGACAGGGTTTTGGCCGGCACAGATACGCAGTATTTT. This translates into CASSVYFSGDRVLAGTDTQYF.